This TCR beta chain stems from a study of cytomegalovirus exposure and HLA in healthy donors. The wider study: Among the 350 to 500 donors who were genotyped, approximately 76% fell in the genetic ancestry cluster that is associated with self-reported Caucasian donors.

Both 60 Vbeta primers and 13 Jbeta primers went into the PCR. The repertoire was sequenced with immunoSEQ multiplex PCR; TCRdb's copy has only in-frame clones and lacks some. Of some 100,000 clones listed, about 69% are singletons. The germline gives CDR1 SGHRS, CDR2 YFSETQ. There are 15 residues in the CDR3. Trimming removed 0 bases from V and 2 bases from J, with 10 bases in between. The sample was PBMCs. The rearrangement joins TRBV5-1 to TRBJ2-3, with D possibly TRBD1 on 5 matching bases. This receptor was obtained from a woman younger than 30 in good health and CMV-seropositive. The chain's CDR3 is CASSLGGGYTDTQYF. The CDR3 DNA reads TGCGCCAGCAGCTTGGGGGGCGGATACACAGATACGCAGTATTTT.